These T cell receptor beta chains were read from a single sample in a study of shared clonotypes between healthy human individuals. Some clones are missing from TCRdb's copy, which holds only in-frame ones; the method was immunoSEQ multiplex PCR. The table has around 500,000 clones, almost 80% seen once; the top ten hold approximately 12%. Specimen: PBMCs. The receptors were sampled from a middle-aged woman in good health. Some clones in this sample may be carry-over from other donors' samples. CDR3s include the opening cysteine and the closing phenylalanine or tryptophan. D genes are given only for firm matches. Clone size appears in some rows only: once, few, many, or a class for an expanded clone.

>TRBJ2-3|TRBD2|.|TRBV5-1|15
CASSRLAGGTDTQYF
TGCGCCAGCAGTCGACTAGCGGGAGGGACAGATACGCAGTATTTT
>TRBJ1-4|TRBD1|.|TRBV18|15
CASSPDGTGREKLFF
TGTGCCAGCTCACCGGACGGGACAGGGCGCGAAAAACTGTTTTTT
>TRBJ1-2|.|once|TRBV15|12
CATGGEYYGYTF
TGTGCCACAGGGGGTGAATACTATGGCTACACCTTC
>TRBJ2-1|.|once|TRBV19|16
CASSLNPGLAYNEQFF
TGTGCCAGTAGCCTCAATCCGGGACTTGCCTACAATGAGCAGTTCTTC
>TRBJ2-3|.|once|TRBV15|14
CATSADFYTDTQYF
TGTGCCACCAGCGCTGACTTCTACACAGATACGCAGTATTTT
>TRBJ2-7|TRBD1|.|TRBV4-3|15
CASSQLGQGTKEQYF
TGCGCCAGCAGCCAACTCGGACAGGGTACGAAGGAGCAGTACTTC
>TRBJ1-1|.|.|TRBV20-1|11
CSASPNTEAFF
TGCAGTGCGTCCCCGAACACTGAAGCTTTCTTT
>TRBJ1-2|TRBD1|.|TRBV6-5|14
CASSQGEPSYGYTF
TGTGCCAGCAGCCAGGGGGAGCCCAGCTATGGCTACACCTTC
>TRBJ1-3|.|.|TRBV7-2|11
CASSTYNTIYF
TGTGCCAGCAGCACCTATAACACCATATATTTT
>TRBJ2-2|TRBD2|.|TRBV7-9|17
CASSLDASGTNTGELFF
TGTGCCAGCAGCTTAGACGCTAGCGGGACGAACACCGGGGAGCTGTTTTTT
>TRBJ1-4|.|.|TRBV5-4|15
CASSLGGPTNEKLFF
TGTGCCAGCAGCCTGGGAGGGCCAACTAATGAAAAACTGTTTTTT
>TRBJ2-3|.|.|TRBV5-1|15
CASSSLDSVADTQYF
TGCGCCAGCAGCTCCTTGGACAGCGTTGCAGATACGCAGTATTTT
>TRBJ2-7|.|few|TRBV5-4|15
CASSLGGTSGTEQYF
TGTGCCAGCAGCCTAGGGGGGACGTCGGGGACCGAGCAGTACTTC
>TRBJ1-3|.|once|TRBV7-9|13
CASSPPPGNTIYF
TGTGCCAGCAGTCCCCCGCCCGGAAACACCATATATTTT
>TRBJ2-7|TRBD2|few|TRBV6-1|15
CASSSLAGTSYEQYF
TGTGCCAGCAGTAGTCTAGCGGGGACCTCCTACGAGCAGTACTTC
>TRBJ2-7|TRBD1|once|TRBV5-1|15
CASSLEGTGSREQYF
TGCGCCAGCAGCTTGGAAGGGACAGGATCCCGCGAGCAGTACTTC
>TRBJ1-5|TRBD1|.|TRBV11-2|16
CASSLGGTGGRQPQHF
TGTGCCAGCAGCTTAGGGGGGACAGGGGGCAGACAGCCCCAGCATTTT
>TRBJ1-1|.|.|TRBV28|16
CASSPRLAVGDTEAFF
TGTGCCAGCAGCCCTCGGCTGGCGGTCGGAGACACTGAAGCTTTCTTT
>TRBJ2-3|.|many|TRBV19|15
CASSITALGTDTQYF
TGTGCCAGTAGTATAACTGCACTTGGCACAGATACGCAGTATTTT
>TRBJ2-7|TRBD2|few|TRBV5-6|15
CASSLGLAGDYEQYF
TGTGCCAGCAGCCTGGGACTAGCGGGAGATTACGAGCAGTACTTC
>TRBJ2-1|.|.|TRBV18|16
CASSPRDGSSYNEQFF
TGTGCCAGCTCACCACGCGACGGGAGCTCCTACAATGAGCAGTTCTTC
>TRBJ2-7|TRBD1|.|TRBV27|14
CASSLGQVSYEQYF
TGTGCCAGCAGTCTAGGACAGGTCTCCTACGAGCAGTACTTC
>TRBJ2-6|TRBD2|.|TRBV29-1|15
CSVARGGSGANVLTF
TGCAGCGTCGCCCGGGGGGGCTCTGGGGCCAACGTCCTGACTTTC
>TRBJ2-2|.|.|TRBV7-2|13
CASSPTVAGELFF
TGTGCCAGCAGCCCGACCGTAGCCGGGGAGCTGTTTTTT
>TRBJ2-5|TRBD1|.|TRBV19|16
CASSIRVGQGIETQYF
TGTGCCAGTAGTATAAGGGTCGGACAGGGCATAGAGACCCAGTACTTC
>TRBJ2-7|TRBD1|.|TRBV4-3|14
CASSSGTGSYEQYF
TGCGCCAGCAGCTCTGGGACAGGGAGCTACGAGCAGTACTTC
>TRBJ2-3|.|.|TRBV30|12
CAWSAGSDTQYF
TGTGCCTGGAGTGCCGGTTCAGATACGCAGTATTTT
>TRBJ2-5|TRBD1|once|TRBV6-5|14
CASSYSTGQETQYF
TGTGCCAGCAGTTACTCGACAGGGCAAGAGACCCAGTACTTC
>TRBJ1-6|.|.|TRBV5-1|16
CASRPDSAPYNSPLHF
TGCGCCAGCAGGCCGGACAGTGCACCTTATAATTCACCCCTCCACTTT
>TRBJ2-5|.|.|TRBV7-8|14
CASSHPVAEETQYF
TGTGCCAGCAGTCATCCAGTAGCGGAAGAGACCCAGTACTTC
>TRBJ2-7|.|.|TRBV5-6|14
CASSLGGDTYEQYF
TGTGCCAGCAGCCTTGGGGGTGACACCTACGAGCAGTACTTC
>TRBJ2-5|TRBD2|.|TRBV7-2|14
CASSLGREGETQYF
TGTGCCAGCAGCTTAGGTCGGGAGGGAGAGACCCAGTACTTC
>TRBJ2-1|TRBD2|.|TRBV5-4|16
CASSPTTSGGYNEQFF
TGTGCCAGCAGCCCGACGACTAGCGGAGGATACAATGAGCAGTTCTTC
>TRBJ2-7|.|.|TRBV4-1|11
CASSSLYEQYF
TGCGCCAGCAGCTCCCTCTACGAGCAGTACTTC
>TRBJ1-2|.|few|TRBV27|13
CASSLVGDYGYTF
TGTGCCAGCAGTTTAGTGGGGGATTATGGCTACACCTTC
>TRBJ2-4|.|.|TRBV28|18
CASSLRTDGVPAKNIQYF
TGTGCCAGCAGTCTCCGGACAGATGGAGTTCCAGCCAAAAACATTCAGTACTTC
>TRBJ1-5|.|.|TRBV7-9|15
CASSLGTWSNQPQHF
TGTGCCAGCAGCTTGGGGACCTGGAGCAATCAGCCCCAGCATTTT
>TRBJ2-7|.|.|TRBV27|11
CARRHFYEQYF
TGTGCCCGCAGACATTTCTACGAGCAGTACTTC
>TRBJ1-5|.|.|TRBV30|15
CAWSPLERGNQPQHF
TGTGCCTGGAGCCCCTTGGAACGGGGCAATCAGCCCCAGCATTTT
>TRBJ2-1|TRBD2|once|TRBV7-3|20
CASSARTSGRSPPWVNEQFF
TGTGCCAGCAGCGCCCGGACTAGCGGGAGGAGCCCCCCTTGGGTGAATGAGCAGTTCTTC
>TRBJ2-1|.|.|TRBV30|12
CAWSVPRVEQFF
TGTGCCTGGAGTGTACCCAGGGTTGAGCAGTTCTTC
>TRBJ1-2|.|.|TRBV4-1|16
CASSQGLTETNYGYTF
TGCGCCAGCAGCCAAGGTCTAACAGAGACTAACTATGGCTACACCTTC
>TRBJ1-4|.|many|TRBV4-2|12
CASSGPRMELFF
TGTGCCAGCAGCGGTCCTCGTATGGAACTGTTTTTT
>TRBJ2-1|.|.|TRBV4-3|15
CASSQEVWPNNEQFF
TGCGCCAGCAGCCAAGAGGTCTGGCCAAACAATGAGCAGTTCTTC
>TRBJ2-1|TRBD1|.|TRBV28|13
CASRRTGANEQFF
TGTGCCAGCAGACGGACAGGGGCCAATGAGCAGTTCTTC
>TRBJ2-7|TRBD1|.|TRBV9|14
CASSVSQGAYEQYF
TGTGCCAGCAGCGTCAGCCAGGGGGCCTACGAGCAGTACTTC
>TRBJ1-6|TRBD1|.|TRBV28|14
CASSQGGGNSPLHF
TGTGCCAGCAGTCAGGGGGGGGGTAATTCACCCCTCCACTTT
>TRBJ2-3|TRBD2|few|TRBV29-1|15
CSVIKIAGSTDTQYF
TGCAGCGTGATAAAAATAGCGGGAAGCACAGATACGCAGTATTTT
>TRBJ1-4|.|.|TRBV5-6|15
CASSLMGQGNEKLFF
TGTGCCAGCAGTTTGATGGGGCAGGGGAATGAAAAACTGTTTTTT
>TRBJ1-5|.|.|TRBV4-2|17
CASSQDRGADSNQPQHF
TGTGCCAGCAGCCAAGATCGGGGGGCCGATAGCAATCAGCCCCAGCATTTT
>TRBJ1-1|.|few|TRBV2|13
CASNQQGNTEAFF
TGTGCCAGCAACCAACAGGGGAACACTGAAGCTTTCTTT
>TRBJ2-2|.|.|TRBV7-6|15
CASSLGPGDTGELFF
TGTGCCAGCAGCCTAGGACCCGGCGACACCGGGGAGCTGTTTTTT
>TRBJ2-7|.|.|TRBV10-3|12
CAISSDGGEQYF
TGTGCCATCAGCTCCGACGGAGGGGAGCAGTACTTC
>TRBJ2-7|TRBD2|.|TRBV7-8|15
CASSITSGSLHEQYF
TGTGCCAGCAGCATAACTAGCGGGAGTCTCCACGAGCAGTACTTC
>TRBJ2-7|TRBD1|few|TRBV7-2|16
CASSSGGTGLSYEQYF
TGTGCCAGCAGCTCAGGAGGGACAGGACTTTCCTACGAGCAGTACTTC
>TRBJ1-4|.|.|TRBV19|15
CASSMGWMGNEKLFF
TGTGCCAGTAGTATGGGGTGGATGGGGAATGAAAAACTGTTTTTT
>TRBJ1-5|TRBD1|.|TRBV18|14
CASSTDRGTEPQHF
TGTGCCAGCTCAACCGACAGGGGGACGGAGCCCCAGCATTTT
>TRBJ2-7|.|.|TRBV7-2|12
CASSLRPAEQYF
TGTGCCAGCAGCTTAAGGCCGGCCGAGCAGTACTTC
>TRBJ2-3|TRBD1|.|TRBV18|15
CASSRQGSDTDTQYF
TGTGCCAGCTCAAGACAGGGGTCAGACACAGATACGCAGTATTTT